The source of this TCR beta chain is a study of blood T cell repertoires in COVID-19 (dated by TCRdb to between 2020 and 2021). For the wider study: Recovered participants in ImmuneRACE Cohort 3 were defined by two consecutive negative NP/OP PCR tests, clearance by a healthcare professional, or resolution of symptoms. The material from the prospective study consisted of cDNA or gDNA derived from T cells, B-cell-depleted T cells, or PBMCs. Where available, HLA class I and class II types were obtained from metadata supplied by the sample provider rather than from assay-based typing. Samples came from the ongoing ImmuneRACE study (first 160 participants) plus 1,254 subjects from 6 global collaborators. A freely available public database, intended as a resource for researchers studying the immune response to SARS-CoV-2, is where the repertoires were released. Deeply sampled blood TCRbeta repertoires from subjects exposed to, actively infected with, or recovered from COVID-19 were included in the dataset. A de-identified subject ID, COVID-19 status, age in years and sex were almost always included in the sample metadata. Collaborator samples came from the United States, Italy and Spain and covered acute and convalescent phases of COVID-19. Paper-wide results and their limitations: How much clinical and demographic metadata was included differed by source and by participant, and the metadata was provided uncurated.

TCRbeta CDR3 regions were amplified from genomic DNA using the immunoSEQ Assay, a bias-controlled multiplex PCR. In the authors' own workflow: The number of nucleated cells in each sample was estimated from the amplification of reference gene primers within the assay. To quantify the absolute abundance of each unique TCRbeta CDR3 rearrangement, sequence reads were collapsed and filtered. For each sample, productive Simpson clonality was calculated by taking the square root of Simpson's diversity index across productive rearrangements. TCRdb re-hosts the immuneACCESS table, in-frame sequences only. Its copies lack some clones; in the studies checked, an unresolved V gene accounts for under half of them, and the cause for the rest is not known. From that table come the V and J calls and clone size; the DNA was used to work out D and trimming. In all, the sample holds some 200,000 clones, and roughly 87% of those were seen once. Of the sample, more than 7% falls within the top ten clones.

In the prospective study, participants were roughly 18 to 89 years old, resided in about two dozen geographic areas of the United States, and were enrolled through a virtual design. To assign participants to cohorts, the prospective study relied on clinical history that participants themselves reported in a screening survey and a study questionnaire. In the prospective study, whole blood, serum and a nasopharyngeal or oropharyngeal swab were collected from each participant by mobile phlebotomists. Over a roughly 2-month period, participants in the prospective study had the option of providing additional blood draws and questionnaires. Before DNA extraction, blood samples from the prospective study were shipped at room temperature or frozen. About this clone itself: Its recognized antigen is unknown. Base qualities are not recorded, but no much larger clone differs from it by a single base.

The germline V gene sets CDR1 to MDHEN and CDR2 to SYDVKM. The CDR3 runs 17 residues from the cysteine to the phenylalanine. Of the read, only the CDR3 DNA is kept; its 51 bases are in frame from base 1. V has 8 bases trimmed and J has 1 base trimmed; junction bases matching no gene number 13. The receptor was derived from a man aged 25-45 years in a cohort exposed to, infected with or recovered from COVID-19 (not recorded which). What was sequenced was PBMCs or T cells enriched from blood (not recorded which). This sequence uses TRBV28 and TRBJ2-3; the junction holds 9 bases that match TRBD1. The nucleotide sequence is TGTGCCAGCTGCGTTACGAGGACAGGGGAAGGCACAGATACGCAGTATTTT. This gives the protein CASCVTRTGEGTDTQYF.